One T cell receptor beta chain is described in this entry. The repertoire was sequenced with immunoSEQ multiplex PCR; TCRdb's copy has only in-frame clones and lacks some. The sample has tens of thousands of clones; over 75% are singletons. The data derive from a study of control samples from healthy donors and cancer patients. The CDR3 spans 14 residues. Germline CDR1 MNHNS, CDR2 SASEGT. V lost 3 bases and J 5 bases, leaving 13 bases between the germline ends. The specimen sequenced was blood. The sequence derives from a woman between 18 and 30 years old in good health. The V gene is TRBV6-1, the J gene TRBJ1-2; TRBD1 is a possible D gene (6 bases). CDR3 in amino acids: CASSDIGQLYGYTF. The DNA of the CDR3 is TGTGCCAGCAGTGATATTGGACAGCTTTATGGCTACACCTTC.